This T cell receptor beta chain was observed in a study of somatic mutations in cytotoxic T cells in rheumatoid arthritis. Trimming removed 4 bases at V and 4 bases at J, with 10 bases between. CDR1 is LNHDA, CDR2 SQIVND, per germline (reference sequence). The CDR3 sequence is 13 residues long. Assay: immunoSEQ multiplex PCR; the TCRdb copy retains only in-frame clones and omits some. The table includes tens of thousands of clones, over 80% detected once. The specimen was CD8+ T cells sorted from blood. This clonotype was obtained from an adult with rheumatoid arthritis. The chain employs TRBV19 and TRBJ1-2, with no clear D. As DNA, the CDR3 is TGTGCCAGTAGTAGAGGGAACGGCTATGGCTACACCTTC. Its protein product is CASSRGNGYGYTF.